The TCR beta chain under discussion was sequenced for a study of response to subunit inactivated influenza vaccine (dated by TCRdb to 2017 to 2018). Turning to the overall study: To follow how T cells responded to a trivalent subunit inactivated influenza vaccine, the researchers relied on deep quantitative profiling of the T cell receptor repertoire.

The protocol used for the library was RT-PCR. Reads for this sample came from an Illumina HiSeq 2500. TCRdb trimmed the raw reads at Q25, called clones with MiXCR and kept productive beta chains. Each record represents a unique CDR3 protein, reported with the most common genes and DNA among its rows. The sample table records 500,000 to 650,000 distinct CDR3 sequences; approximately 7.7% of these occur just once. The top ten clonotypes cover 10% to 15% of the sample. Paper-wide results and their limitations: According to the authors, only a limited number of new T cells may be recruited by each seasonal influenza vaccination.

This clonotype was observed many times. The antigen this receptor binds is unknown. Base-call qualities are not available, and no considerably larger clone is one nucleotide away. The CDR3 covers 15 residues, taking in both the cysteine and the phenylalanine. The entry retains the CDR3 DNA only, 45 bases that are in frame from base 1. In the germline V gene, CDR1 corresponds to MNHEY and CDR2 to SVGEGT. V gives up 2 bases and J gives up 8 bases, and the segment between their germline ends measures 16 bases. The sequenced sample was PBMCs from blood, obtained 23 to 25 months after vaccination. The rearrangement joined TRBV6-2 or TRBV6-3 to TRBJ1-5; D gene: possibly TRBD1, on 5 matching bases. This sequence was found in a man between 50 and 69 years old who received an inactivated influenza vaccine. Donor details come from another sample of the same person, matched by shared clones. CDR3 protein: CASSYRLQGLEPQHF. The DNA is as follows: TGTGCCAGCAGTTACAGACTGCAGGGTTTGGAGCCCCAGCATTTT.